In this sample, the clone carrying this T cell receptor (beta chain) turned up once. Sequencing was performed with immunoSEQ multiplex PCR; in TCRdb, only in-frame clones are kept and a portion is missing. The sample records some 150,000 clones, over 80% being singletons. The data derive from a study of blood T cell repertoires in COVID-19. In the study overall: COVID-19 samples collected from the United States, Italy and Spain covered acute and convalescent phases. T cells, B-cell-depleted T cells, or PBMCs provided the cDNA or gDNA that served as material.

Per germline, CDR1 LNHDA and CDR2 SQIVND (reference sequence). J gave up 4 bases and V 4 bases, and 6 bases lay outside the gene matches. The CDR3 totals 16 residues. Sequencing used peripheral blood. V and J are TRBV19 and TRBJ2-2; 10 nucleotides line up with TRBD1. The clonotype comes from a woman aged 50 to 60 with acute or convalescent COVID-19. The CDR3 is CASSTRTGGSTGELFF. CDR3 sequence (DNA): TGTGCCAGTAGTACAAGGACAGGGGGGAGCACCGGGGAGCTGTTTTTT.